A selection of T cell receptor beta chains follows, all from one sample in a study of CD8+ T cells in alopecia areata. Profiled with immunoSEQ multiplex PCR; TCRdb holds only in-frame clones, not every one. The table records 200,000 or so clones, about 60% of them present only once. Sequencing used CD4+ T cells sorted from blood, obtained at week 0. The receptors originated from a human donor with alopecia areata. CDR3s include the opening cysteine and the closing phenylalanine or tryptophan. Each record gives: D gene, J gene, V gene, clone size, CDR3 DNA, CDR3 protein. D genes are given only for firm matches. The size field is filled for only some rows; it gives once, few, many or a size class.

d_call: .
j_call: TRBJ1-5
v_call: TRBV23-1
clone_size: few
cdr3_nt: TGCGGCAGAGGGGGGCGGATGTATCCCCAGCATTTT
cdr3_aa: CGRGGRMYPQHF

d_call: .
j_call: TRBJ2-7
v_call: TRBV20-1
clone_size: .
cdr3_nt: TGCAGTGCCTCGACTTCTTTTGAGCAGTACTTC
cdr3_aa: CSASTSFEQYF

d_call: TRBD1
j_call: TRBJ2-7
v_call: TRBV4-1
clone_size: few
cdr3_nt: TGCGCCAGCAGCCCGAGGGGACAGGGGAAAAACGAGCAGTACTTC
cdr3_aa: CASSPRGQGKNEQYF

d_call: .
j_call: TRBJ2-1
v_call: TRBV29-1
clone_size: .
cdr3_nt: TGCAGCGGCTACTACAATGAGCAGTTCTTC
cdr3_aa: CSGYYNEQFF

d_call: .
j_call: TRBJ1-5
v_call: TRBV27
clone_size: .
cdr3_nt: TGTGCCAGCAGTTTATCGTGGTCTAGCAATCAGCCCCAGCATTTT
cdr3_aa: CASSLSWSSNQPQHF

d_call: TRBD2
j_call: TRBJ2-1
v_call: TRBV4-1
clone_size: few
cdr3_nt: TGCGCCAGCAGCCACAACCCCAGCGGGAGTTCCAATGAGCAGTTCTTC
cdr3_aa: CASSHNPSGSSNEQFF

d_call: .
j_call: TRBJ2-3
v_call: TRBV6-5
clone_size: .
cdr3_nt: TGTGCCAGCAGTTCCCTTCCTCTTCGGGCGGGAGATACGCAGTATTTT
cdr3_aa: CASSSLPLRAGDTQYF

d_call: TRBD1
j_call: TRBJ2-2
v_call: TRBV27
clone_size: .
cdr3_nt: TGTGCCAGCACTACGGGACAGGGCGCCACCGGGGAGCTGTTTTTT
cdr3_aa: CASTTGQGATGELFF

d_call: .
j_call: TRBJ1-1
v_call: TRBV7-9
clone_size: .
cdr3_nt: TGTGCCAGCAGCCAAACAGCAGGCACTGAAGCTTTCTTT
cdr3_aa: CASSQTAGTEAFF

d_call: TRBD1
j_call: TRBJ2-5
v_call: TRBV2
clone_size: .
cdr3_nt: TGTGCCAGCAGTCACCGGGACAGAACGAAAGAGACCCAGTACTTC
cdr3_aa: CASSHRDRTKETQYF

d_call: TRBD1
j_call: TRBJ1-6
v_call: TRBV27
clone_size: .
cdr3_nt: TGTGCCAGCAGGCAACGAGGGACAGGTAATTCACCCCTCCACTTT
cdr3_aa: CASRQRGTGNSPLHF

d_call: .
j_call: TRBJ1-1
v_call: TRBV6-5
clone_size: .
cdr3_nt: TGTGCCAGCAGACCCCGGACAGAGAACACTGAAGCTTTCTTT
cdr3_aa: CASRPRTENTEAFF

d_call: TRBD2
j_call: TRBJ2-1
v_call: TRBV5-6
clone_size: few
cdr3_nt: TGTGCCAGCAGTTTAGCGGGCCGCTCCTACAATGAGCAGTTCTTC
cdr3_aa: CASSLAGRSYNEQFF

d_call: .
j_call: TRBJ2-2
v_call: TRBV5-1
clone_size: .
cdr3_nt: TGCGCCAGCAGCCCCAAACTTGGAACGAACACCGGGGAGCTGTTTTTT
cdr3_aa: CASSPKLGTNTGELFF

d_call: .
j_call: TRBJ1-2
v_call: TRBV5-6
clone_size: few
cdr3_nt: TGTGCCAGCAGCTTGGGGTACTGGGACTACACCTTC
cdr3_aa: CASSLGYWDYTF

d_call: .
j_call: TRBJ1-5
v_call: TRBV28
clone_size: few
cdr3_nt: TGTGCCAGCAGTTTCGGTGGTCAGCCCCAGCATTTT
cdr3_aa: CASSFGGQPQHF

d_call: .
j_call: TRBJ2-1
v_call: TRBV19
clone_size: .
cdr3_nt: TGTGCCAGTAGTATGGACAGTTACAATGAGCAGTTCTTC
cdr3_aa: CASSMDSYNEQFF

d_call: .
j_call: TRBJ2-3
v_call: TRBV4-2
clone_size: few
cdr3_nt: TGTGCCAGCAGCCAAGCTGATACGCAGTATTTT
cdr3_aa: CASSQADTQYF

d_call: TRBD1
j_call: TRBJ1-4
v_call: TRBV5-6
clone_size: .
cdr3_nt: TGTGCCAGCAGCCAGCGACAGGGAAGGGGAACTAATGAAAAACTGTTTTTT
cdr3_aa: CASSQRQGRGTNEKLFF

d_call: TRBD2
j_call: TRBJ2-1
v_call: TRBV7-2
clone_size: few
cdr3_nt: TGTGCCAGCAAAGGCGGGGGGCCTTACAATGAGCAGTTCTTC
cdr3_aa: CASKGGGPYNEQFF

d_call: .
j_call: TRBJ1-6
v_call: TRBV18
clone_size: .
cdr3_nt: TGTGCCAGCTCACCGGAGACAGCCAATTCACCCCTCCACTTT
cdr3_aa: CASSPETANSPLHF

d_call: TRBD1
j_call: TRBJ2-1
v_call: TRBV25-1
clone_size: .
cdr3_nt: TGTGCCAGCAAACAGACAGGGATGGTGGGTGAGCAGTTCTTC
cdr3_aa: CASKQTGMVGEQFF

d_call: TRBD1
j_call: TRBJ1-4
v_call: TRBV6-5
clone_size: .
cdr3_nt: TGTGCCAGCAGCCGGTGGACAGGGGATGAAAAACTGTTTTTT
cdr3_aa: CASSRWTGDEKLFF

d_call: .
j_call: TRBJ2-3
v_call: TRBV29-1
clone_size: .
cdr3_nt: TGCAGCGTTAAACATGGTAATACGCAGTATTTT
cdr3_aa: CSVKHGNTQYF

d_call: TRBD1
j_call: TRBJ1-1
v_call: TRBV7-9
clone_size: few
cdr3_nt: TGTGCCAGCAGCCAATTGGACAGGCGGATTGAAGCTTTCTTT
cdr3_aa: CASSQLDRRIEAFF

d_call: .
j_call: TRBJ1-1
v_call: TRBV30
clone_size: few
cdr3_nt: TGTGCCCGACGATCCAGGGGATTGGCGGCCGAAGCTTTCTTT
cdr3_aa: CARRSRGLAAEAFF

d_call: TRBD1
j_call: TRBJ2-7
v_call: TRBV5-1
clone_size: .
cdr3_nt: TGCGCCAGCAGCTCCTTGTACAGGGGAACGGGGTCCTACGAGCAGTACTTC
cdr3_aa: CASSSLYRGTGSYEQYF

d_call: .
j_call: TRBJ1-4
v_call: TRBV27
clone_size: .
cdr3_nt: TGTGCCAGCAGTTTCGGGCAGAATAATGAAAAACTGTTTTTT
cdr3_aa: CASSFGQNNEKLFF

d_call: .
j_call: TRBJ1-2
v_call: TRBV4-1
clone_size: .
cdr3_nt: TGCGCCAGCAGCCAACCGATGAAAACTCGCTATGGCTACACCTTC
cdr3_aa: CASSQPMKTRYGYTF

d_call: .
j_call: TRBJ2-1
v_call: TRBV30
clone_size: .
cdr3_nt: TGTGCCTGGAGTGTACGCGGAAGGGAGCAGTTCTTC
cdr3_aa: CAWSVRGREQFF

d_call: .
j_call: TRBJ1-2
v_call: TRBV29-1
clone_size: .
cdr3_nt: TGCAGCGTTACCCGGGGGGGCCTGTATGGCTACACCTTC
cdr3_aa: CSVTRGGLYGYTF

d_call: TRBD1
j_call: TRBJ1-2
v_call: TRBV25-1
clone_size: .
cdr3_nt: TGTGCCAGCAGCCAGGGGGCGAGTGGCTACACCTTC
cdr3_aa: CASSQGASGYTF

d_call: TRBD1
j_call: TRBJ1-5
v_call: TRBV30
clone_size: .
cdr3_nt: TGTGCCTGGAGTGTAGGGACAGGGGGACAGCCCCAGCATTTT
cdr3_aa: CAWSVGTGGQPQHF

d_call: TRBD2
j_call: TRBJ2-4
v_call: TRBV4-2
clone_size: .
cdr3_nt: TGTGCCAGCAGCCAACTAGCGGGAGGAAACATTCAGTACTTC
cdr3_aa: CASSQLAGGNIQYF